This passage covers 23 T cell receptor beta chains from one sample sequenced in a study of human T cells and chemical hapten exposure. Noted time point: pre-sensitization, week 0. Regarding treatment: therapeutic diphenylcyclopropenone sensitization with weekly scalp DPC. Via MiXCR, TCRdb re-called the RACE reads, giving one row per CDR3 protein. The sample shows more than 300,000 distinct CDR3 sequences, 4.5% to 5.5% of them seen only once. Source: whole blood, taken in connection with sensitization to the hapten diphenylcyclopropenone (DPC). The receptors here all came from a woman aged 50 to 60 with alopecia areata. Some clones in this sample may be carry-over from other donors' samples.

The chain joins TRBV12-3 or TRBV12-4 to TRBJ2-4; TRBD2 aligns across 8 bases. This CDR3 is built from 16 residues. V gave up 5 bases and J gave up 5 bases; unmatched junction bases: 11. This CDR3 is CASSPWVAGKENIQYF. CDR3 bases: TGTGCCAGCAGTCCGTGGGTAGCGGGAAAGGAAAACATTCAGTACTTC.

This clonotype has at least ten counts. As DNA, the CDR3 is TGTGCCAGCTCACCACCTTTGGCAGGGAACACTGAAGCTTTCTTT. This gives the protein CASSPPLAGNTEAFF. The rearrangement uses TRBV18 and TRBJ1-1; D uncertain. The germline gives CDR1 KGHSH, CDR2 LQKENI. Trimming stripped 0 bases from V and 1 base from J, with 9 bases between. The CDR3 runs to 15 residues.

The CDR3 sequence is CASSERVTSGSFGGELFF. The CDR3 nucleotides read TGTGCCAGCAGCGAAAGGGTAACTAGCGGGAGTTTCGGCGGGGAGCTGTTTTTT. This chain links TRBV9 with TRBJ2-2; TRBD2 matches 11 bases. The CDR3 covers 18 residues. Germline loops: CDR1 SGDLS, CDR2 YYNGEE. The J segment lost 7 bases and the V segment lost 3 bases, leaving 14 bases of the junction unmatched.

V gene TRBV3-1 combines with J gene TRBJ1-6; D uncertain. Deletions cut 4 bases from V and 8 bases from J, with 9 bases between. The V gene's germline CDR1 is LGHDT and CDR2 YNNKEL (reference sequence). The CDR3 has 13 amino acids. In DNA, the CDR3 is TGTGCCAGCAGCCCGTTCAAGGATTCACCCCTCCACTTT. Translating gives CASSPFKDSPLHF.

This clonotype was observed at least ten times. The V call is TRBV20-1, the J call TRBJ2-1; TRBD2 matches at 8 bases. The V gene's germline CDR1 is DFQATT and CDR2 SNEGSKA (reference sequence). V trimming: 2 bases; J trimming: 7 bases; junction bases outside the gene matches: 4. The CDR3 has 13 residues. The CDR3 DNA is TGCAGTGCTAGATCCAGCGGGAGAAATGAGCAGTTCTTC. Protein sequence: CSARSSGRNEQFF.

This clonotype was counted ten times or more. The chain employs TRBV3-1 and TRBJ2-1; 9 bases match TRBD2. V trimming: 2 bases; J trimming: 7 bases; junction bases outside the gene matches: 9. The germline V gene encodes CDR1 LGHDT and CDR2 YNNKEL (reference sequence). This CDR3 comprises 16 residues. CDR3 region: CASSQPAGGRRNEQFF. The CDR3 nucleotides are TGTGCCAGCAGCCAACCGGCGGGAGGGCGGCGGAATGAGCAGTTCTTC.

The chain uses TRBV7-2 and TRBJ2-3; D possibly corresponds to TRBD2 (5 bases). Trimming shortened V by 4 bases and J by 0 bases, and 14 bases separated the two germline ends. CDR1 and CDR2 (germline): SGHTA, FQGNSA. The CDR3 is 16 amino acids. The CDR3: CASSWGGRPSTDTQYF. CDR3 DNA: TGTGCCAGCAGCTGGGGTGGGAGACCCAGCACAGATACGCAGTATTTT.

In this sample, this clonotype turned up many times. This CDR3 is CASSHIHDTEAFF. CDR3 sequence (DNA): TGTGCCAGCAGCCACATCCACGACACTGAAGCTTTCTTT. The J gene is TRBJ1-1, the V gene TRBV7-9; D is ambiguous. The length of the CDR3 is 13 residues. V was shortened by 5 bases and J by 3 bases, with 10 bases between the two germline ends. Germline CDR1 and CDR2: SEHNR and FQNEAQ (reference sequence).

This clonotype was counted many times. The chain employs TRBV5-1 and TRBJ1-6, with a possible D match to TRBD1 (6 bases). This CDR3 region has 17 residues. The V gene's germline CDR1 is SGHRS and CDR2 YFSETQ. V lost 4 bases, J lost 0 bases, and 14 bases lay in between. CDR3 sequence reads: CASSLTGLGSYNSPLHF. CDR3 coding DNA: TGCGCCAGCAGCCTTACAGGGCTGGGCTCCTATAATTCACCCCTCCACTTT.

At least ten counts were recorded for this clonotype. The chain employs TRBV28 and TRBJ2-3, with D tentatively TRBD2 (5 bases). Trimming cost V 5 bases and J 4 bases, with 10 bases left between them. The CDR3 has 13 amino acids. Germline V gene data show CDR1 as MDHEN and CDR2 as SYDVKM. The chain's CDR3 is CASSAPGSDTQYF. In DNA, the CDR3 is TGTGCCAGCAGTGCCCCGGGGTCAGATACGCAGTATTTT.

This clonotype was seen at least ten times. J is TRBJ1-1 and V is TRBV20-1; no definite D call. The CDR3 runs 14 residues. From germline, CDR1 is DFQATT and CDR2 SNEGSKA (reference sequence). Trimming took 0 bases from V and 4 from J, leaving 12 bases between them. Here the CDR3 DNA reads TGCAGTGCTAGAGACCAGGTTTGGGGCACTGAAGCTTTCTTT. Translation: CSARDQVWGTEAFF.

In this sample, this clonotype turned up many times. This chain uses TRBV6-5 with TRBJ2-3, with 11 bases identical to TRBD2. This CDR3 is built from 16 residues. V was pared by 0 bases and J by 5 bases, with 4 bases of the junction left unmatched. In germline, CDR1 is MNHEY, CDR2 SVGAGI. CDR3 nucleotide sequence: TGTGCCAGCAGTTACTCGGTAGCGGGGGGGTTAGATACGCAGTATTTT. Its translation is CASSYSVAGGLDTQYF.

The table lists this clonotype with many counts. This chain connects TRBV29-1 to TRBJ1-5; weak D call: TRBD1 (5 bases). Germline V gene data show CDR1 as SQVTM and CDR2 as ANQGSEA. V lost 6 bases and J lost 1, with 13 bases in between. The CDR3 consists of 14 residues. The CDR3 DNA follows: TGCAGCGTGAGAGGAGGGGCGAGCAATCAGCCCCAGCATTTT. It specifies CSVRGGASNQPQHF. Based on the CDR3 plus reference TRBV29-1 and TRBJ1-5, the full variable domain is SAVISQKPSRDICQRGTSLTIQCQVDSQVTMMFWYRQQPGQSLTLIATANQGSEATYESGFVIDKFPISRPNLTFSTLTVSNMSPEDSSIYLCSVRGGASNQPQHFGDGTRLSIL.

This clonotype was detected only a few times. CDR3 loop: CASSSSRDRGLEGYTF. For the CDR3, the DNA is TGTGCCAGCAGCTCGTCCCGGGACAGGGGGCTGGAGGGCTACACCTTC. V and J are TRBV7-9 and TRBJ1-2; 12 bases fit TRBD1. This CDR3 region has 16 residues. J gave up 8 bases and V 4 bases, and 11 bases lay outside the gene matches. CDR1 and CDR2 (germline): SEHNR, FQNEAQ (reference sequence).

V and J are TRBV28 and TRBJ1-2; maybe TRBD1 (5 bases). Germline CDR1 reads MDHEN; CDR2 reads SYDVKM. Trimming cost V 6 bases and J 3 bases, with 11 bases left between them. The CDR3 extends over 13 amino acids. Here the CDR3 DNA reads TGTGCCAGCAGAGGATTGGGGGACTATGGCTACACCTTC. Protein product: CASRGLGDYGYTF.

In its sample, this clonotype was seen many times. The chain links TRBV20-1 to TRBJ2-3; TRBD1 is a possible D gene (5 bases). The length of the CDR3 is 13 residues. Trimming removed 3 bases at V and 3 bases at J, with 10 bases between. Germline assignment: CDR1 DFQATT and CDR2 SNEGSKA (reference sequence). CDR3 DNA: TGCAGTGCTAGCGCAGGGTTTACAGATACGCAGTATTTT. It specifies CSASAGFTDTQYF.

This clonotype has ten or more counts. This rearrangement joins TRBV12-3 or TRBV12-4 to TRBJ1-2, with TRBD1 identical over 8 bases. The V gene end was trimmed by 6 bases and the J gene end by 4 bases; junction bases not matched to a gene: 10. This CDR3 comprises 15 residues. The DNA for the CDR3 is TGTGCCAGCAGCAAAGGCCCAGGGGGCGCCTATGGCTACACCTTC. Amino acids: CASSKGPGGAYGYTF.

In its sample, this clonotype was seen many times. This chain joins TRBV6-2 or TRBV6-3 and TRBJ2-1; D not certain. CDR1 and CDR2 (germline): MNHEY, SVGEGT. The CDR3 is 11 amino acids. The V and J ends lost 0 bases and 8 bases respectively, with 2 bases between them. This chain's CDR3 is CASSYSDEQFF. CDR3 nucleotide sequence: TGTGCCAGCAGTTACTCTGATGAGCAGTTCTTC.

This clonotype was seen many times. The DNA for the CDR3 is TGTGCCAGTAATCTGGGAGGCCGGAAAGATACGCAGTATTTT. Its translation: CASNLGGRKDTQYF. The V call is TRBV13, the J call TRBJ2-3, with a possible D match to TRBD2 (6 bases). Per the germline V gene, CDR1 is PRHDT and CDR2 is FYEKMQ (reference sequence). Trimming stripped 9 bases from V and 5 bases from J, with 18 bases between. The CDR3 is 14 amino acids. Variable domain in full (rest from reference TRBV13 and TRBJ2-3): AAGVIQSPRHLIKEKRETATLKCYPIPRHDTVYWYQQGPGQDPQFLISFYEKMQSDKGSIPDRFSAQQFSDYHSELNMSSLELGDSALYFCASNLGGRKDTQYFGPGTRLTVL.

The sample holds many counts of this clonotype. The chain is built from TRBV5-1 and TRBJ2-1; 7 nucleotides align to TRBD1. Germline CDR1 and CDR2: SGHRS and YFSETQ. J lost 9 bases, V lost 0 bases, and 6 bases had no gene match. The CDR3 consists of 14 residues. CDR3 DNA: TGCGCCAGCAGCTTGGAAGGGGGCATTATTGAGCAGTTCTTC. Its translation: CASSLEGGIIEQFF.

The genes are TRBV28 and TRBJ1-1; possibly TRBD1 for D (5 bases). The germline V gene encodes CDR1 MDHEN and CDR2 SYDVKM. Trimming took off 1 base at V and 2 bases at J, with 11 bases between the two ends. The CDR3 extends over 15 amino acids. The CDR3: CASSLLGQGNTEAFF. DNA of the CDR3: TGTGCCAGCAGTTTATTAGGGCAGGGAAACACTGAAGCTTTCTTT.

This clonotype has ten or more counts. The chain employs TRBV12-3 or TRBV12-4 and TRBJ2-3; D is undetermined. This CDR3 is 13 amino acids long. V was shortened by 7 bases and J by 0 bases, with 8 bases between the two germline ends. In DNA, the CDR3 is TGTGCCAGCAACGAGCGTAGCACAGATACGCAGTATTTT. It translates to CASNERSTDTQYF.

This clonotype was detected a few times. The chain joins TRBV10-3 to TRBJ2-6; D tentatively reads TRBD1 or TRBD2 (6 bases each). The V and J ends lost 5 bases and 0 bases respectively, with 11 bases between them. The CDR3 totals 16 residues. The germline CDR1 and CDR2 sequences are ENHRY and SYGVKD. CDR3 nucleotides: TGTGCCATCAGTTTCTCGGGGGCCTCTGGGGCCAACGTCCTGACTTTC. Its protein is CAISFSGASGANVLTF.